This TCR beta chain comes out of a study of regulatory T cells in long-lasting Graves disease. Libraries of TCR beta came from iRepertoire HTBI primers plus Arm-PCR of CDR3 regions. TCRdb re-derived calls from the multiplex PCR reads in MiXCR, one entry per CDR3 protein. Of 400,000 to 500,000 distinct CDR3 sequences in the sample, roughly 15% were seen once. Germline V gene sequence: CDR1 SGHAT, CDR2 FQDESV (reference sequence). Trimming removed 3 bases from V and 6 bases from J, with 6 bases in between. The CDR3 covers 12 residues. Specified time point: newly diagnosed GD, antithyroid drugs for less than 3 months. PBMC-extracted RNA yielded the TCR library. This clonotype has a count of ten or more. The sample also formed part of further work on T cells in Graves' hyperthyroidism and ophthalmopathy.

Sequenced material: peripheral blood mononuclear cells (PBMCs), taken at new diagnosis, from a patient treated with antithyroid drugs. The genes are TRBV11-1 and TRBJ2-1; D uncertain. The TCR sequence derives from a woman under 40 with Graves disease. DNA of the CDR3: TGTGCCAGCAGCTTTAGTCGCAATGAGCAGTTCTTC. As protein: CASSFSRNEQFF.